The entry that follows covers one TCR beta chain sequence. Its target is not known. This specimen comes from a study of tissue T cells after allogeneic stem cell transplantation. Background on the study: Pathologist H&E review favored samples with visible lymphocytes for sequencing among multiple samples.

GI sites, liver, skin and spleen were taken after median 9.75 post-mortem hours. V trimming: 3 bases; J trimming: 3 bases; junction bases outside the gene matches: 3. Germline CDR1 is SEHNR and CDR2 is FQNEAQ (reference sequence). The CDR3 is 14 residues long. Using immunoSEQ multiplex PCR, the repertoire was profiled, and TCRdb retains in-frame clones only, with some absent. The sample holds 10,000 to 15,000 clones, 70% seen once. Study-wide points: Sampling depth was limited, and the cohort was small and clinically varied. Tissue-detected TCR repertoire was only partly captured by blood and spleen T cells.

The starting material was tissue from the right colon, obtained at autopsy. This rearrangement joins TRBV7-9 to TRBJ2-5; TRBD1 matches at 8 bases. The receptor was isolated from a woman aged 18-50 years with breast cancer. CDR3 sequence reads: CASSFRGQEETQYF. Here the CDR3 DNA reads TGTGCCAGCAGCTTCCGGGGACAGGAAGAGACCCAGTACTTC.